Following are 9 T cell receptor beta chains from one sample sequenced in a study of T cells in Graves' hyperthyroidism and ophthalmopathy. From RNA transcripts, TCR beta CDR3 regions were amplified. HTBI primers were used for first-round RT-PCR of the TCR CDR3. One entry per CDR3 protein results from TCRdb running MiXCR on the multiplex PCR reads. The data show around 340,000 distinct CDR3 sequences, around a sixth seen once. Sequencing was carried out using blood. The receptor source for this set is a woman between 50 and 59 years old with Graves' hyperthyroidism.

The CDR3 here is CSARRTGFDYGYTF. The DNA for the CDR3 is TGCAGTGCTAGACGGACAGGGTTTGACTATGGCTACACCTTC. The chain couples TRBV20-1 to TRBJ1-2, with 8 bases fitting TRBD1. Germline V gives CDR1 DFQATT, CDR2 SNEGSKA (reference sequence). The CDR3 is 14 residues long. The ends lost 2 bases at V and 3 bases at J; junction bases unmatched: 5.

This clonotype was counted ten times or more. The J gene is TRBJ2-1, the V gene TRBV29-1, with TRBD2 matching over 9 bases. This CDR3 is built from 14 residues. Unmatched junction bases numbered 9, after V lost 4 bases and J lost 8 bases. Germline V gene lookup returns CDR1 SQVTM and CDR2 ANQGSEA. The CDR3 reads CSVVMAGGPYEQFF. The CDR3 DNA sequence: TGCAGCGTTGTAATGGCGGGAGGGCCGTATGAGCAGTTCTTC.

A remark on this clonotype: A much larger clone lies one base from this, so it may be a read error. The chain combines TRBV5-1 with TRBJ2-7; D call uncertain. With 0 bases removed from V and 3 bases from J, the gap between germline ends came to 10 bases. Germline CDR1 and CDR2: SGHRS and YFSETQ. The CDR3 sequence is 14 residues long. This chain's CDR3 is CASSLVTLDYEQYF. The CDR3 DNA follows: TGCGCCAGCAGCTTGGTCACCTTGGACTACGAGCAGTACTTC. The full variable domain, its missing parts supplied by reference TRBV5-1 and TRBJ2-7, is KAGVTQTPRYLIKTRGQQVTLSCSPISGHRSVSWYQQTPGQGLQFLFEYFSETQRNKGNFPGRFSGRQFSNSRSEMNVSTLELGDSALYLCASSLVTLDYEQYFGPGTRLTVT.

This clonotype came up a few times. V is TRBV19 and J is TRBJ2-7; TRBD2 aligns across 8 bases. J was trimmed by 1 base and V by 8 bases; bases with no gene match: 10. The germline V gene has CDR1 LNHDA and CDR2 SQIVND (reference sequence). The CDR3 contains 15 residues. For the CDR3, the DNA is TGTGCCAGTGCACCGGGACTAGGATCTTCCTACGAGCAGTACTTC. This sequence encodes CASAPGLGSSYEQYF.

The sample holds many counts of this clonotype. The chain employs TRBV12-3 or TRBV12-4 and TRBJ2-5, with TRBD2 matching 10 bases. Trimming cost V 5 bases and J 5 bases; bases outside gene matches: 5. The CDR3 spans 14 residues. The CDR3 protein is CASSPSGSWETQYF. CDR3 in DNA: TGTGCCAGCAGTCCTAGCGGGAGCTGGGAGACCCAGTACTTC.

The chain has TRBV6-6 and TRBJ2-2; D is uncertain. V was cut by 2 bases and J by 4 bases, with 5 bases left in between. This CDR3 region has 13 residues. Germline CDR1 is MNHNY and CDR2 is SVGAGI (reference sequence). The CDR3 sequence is CASSYDSTGELFF. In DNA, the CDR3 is TGTGCCAGCAGTTACGATAGCACCGGGGAGCTGTTTTTT.

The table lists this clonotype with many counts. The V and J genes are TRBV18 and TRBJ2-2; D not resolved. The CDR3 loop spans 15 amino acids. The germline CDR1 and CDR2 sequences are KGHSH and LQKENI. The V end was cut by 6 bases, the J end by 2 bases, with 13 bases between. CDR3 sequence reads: CASSAGTANTGELFF. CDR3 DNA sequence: TGTGCCAGCTCGGCCGGCACAGCTAACACCGGGGAGCTGTTTTTT.

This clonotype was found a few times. CDR3: CASSQVTSGGTVQNTQYF. In DNA, the CDR3 is TGTGCCAGCAGCCAAGTGACTAGCGGGGGGACCGTACAGAATACGCAGTATTTT. This sequence joins TRBV3-1 and TRBJ2-3; 13 bases match TRBD2. In germline, CDR1 is LGHDT, CDR2 YNNKEL (reference sequence). There are 18 residues in the CDR3. Trimming took 1 base from V and 7 from J; bases not matched to a gene: 11.

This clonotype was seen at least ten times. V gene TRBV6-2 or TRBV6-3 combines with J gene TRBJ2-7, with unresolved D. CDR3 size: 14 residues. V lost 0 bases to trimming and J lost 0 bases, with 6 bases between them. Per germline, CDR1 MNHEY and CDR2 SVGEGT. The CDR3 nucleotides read TGTGCCAGCAGTTACTCGGGTCTCTCCTACGAGCAGTACTTC. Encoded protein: CASSYSGLSYEQYF.